The 21 T cell receptor beta chains presented below share a single source sample, sequenced in a study of T cell changes during pregnancy in multiple sclerosis. Method: immunoSEQ multiplex PCR; TCRdb's copy keeps in-frame clones and lacks some. Of 40,000 or so clones in the sample, 92% were seen once. Sequencing used CD8+ T cells from peripheral blood mononuclear cells, obtained before pregnancy. These receptor sequences come from a female donor with multiple sclerosis, enrolled in a pregnancy study.

V gene TRBV9 combines with J gene TRBJ2-3, with D possibly being TRBD2 (6 bases). With 3 bases removed from V and 2 bases from J, the gap between germline ends came to 16 bases. The CDR3 runs to 16 residues. In germline, CDR1 is SGDLS, CDR2 YYNGEE. This chain's CDR3 is CASSETTSRSTDTQYF. The DNA of the CDR3 is TGTGCCAGCAGCGAAACGACTAGTCGGTCCACAGATACGCAGTATTTT.

The V gene is TRBV6-7, the J gene TRBJ2-1, with TRBD2 matching over 12 bases. TRBV6-7 belongs to the ORF category, with a function that is uncertain. Trimming removed 8 bases from V and 7 bases from J; junction bases left unmatched: 9. The CDR3 contains 15 residues. CDR3 DNA: TGTGCCAGCTCCCGGCTAGCGGGAGGGCCTAATGAGCAGTTCTTC. Its translation: CASSRLAGGPNEQFF.

The chain carries TRBV7-8 and TRBJ1-5; 10 bases are a match to TRBD1. Germline-derived CDR1 and CDR2 are SGHVS and FQNEAQ. The length of the CDR3 is 15 residues. V trimming: 4 bases; J trimming: 3 bases; junction bases outside the gene matches: 3. The CDR3 sequence is CASSSGTGANQPQHF. The CDR3 coding sequence is TGTGCCAGCAGCTCCGGGACAGGGGCCAATCAGCCCCAGCATTTT.

In its sample, this clone is medium-sized. The chain employs TRBV6-4 and TRBJ1-1; TRBD1 matches at 8 bases. The CDR3 has 17 amino acids. Germline CDR1 reads MRHNA; CDR2 reads SNTAGT. J gave up 0 bases and V 6 bases, and 12 bases lay outside the gene matches. The CDR3 DNA follows: TGTGCCAGCAGATCACCAGACAGGGGTGAAGTGAACACTGAAGCTTTCTTT. Translated, it gives CASRSPDRGEVNTEAFF.

The J gene is TRBJ2-2, the V gene TRBV7-9; 8 nucleotides align to TRBD1. With V trimmed by 3 bases and J by 1 base, 7 bases remained unmatched. This CDR3 has 17 amino acids. The germline CDR1 and CDR2 sequences are SEHNR and FQNEAQ (reference sequence). The CDR3 sequence: CASSLADRVLNTGELFF. In DNA form, the CDR3 reads TGTGCCAGCAGCTTGGCGGACAGGGTACTGAACACCGGGGAGCTGTTTTTT.

The chain employs TRBV9 and TRBJ1-4; TRBD1 matches 7 bases. The J segment lost 3 bases and the V segment lost 4 bases, leaving 6 bases of the junction unmatched. This CDR3 comprises 15 residues. The germline CDR1 and CDR2 sequences are SGDLS and YYNGEE. The DNA of the CDR3 is TGTGCCAGCAGCTCTCGACAGGGAGCTAATGAAAAACTGTTTTTT. Residues: CASSSRQGANEKLFF. Supplemented by reference TRBV9 and TRBJ1-4, the full variable domain reads DSGVTQTPKHLITATGQRVTLRCSPRSGDLSVYWYQQSLDQGLQFLIQYYNGEERAKGNILERFSAQQFPDLHSELNLSSLELGDSALYFCASSSRQGANEKLFFGSGTQLSVL.

The CDR3 sequence is CASSLNPSGRWVGTDTQYF. CDR3 coding DNA: TGTGCCAGCAGCTTAAATCCTAGCGGGAGATGGGTCGGTACAGATACGCAGTATTTT. The rearrangement uses TRBV7-3 and TRBJ2-3; 10 bases are shared with TRBD2. Per germline, CDR1 SGHTA and CDR2 FQGTGA. Germline trimming cut 1 base from V and 3 bases from J; bases unmatched to any gene: 13. This CDR3 region has 19 residues. The complete variable domain, with remaining parts taken from reference TRBV7-3 and TRBJ2-3, reads GAGVSQTPSNKVTEKGKYVELRCDPISGHTALYWYRQSLGQGPEFLIYFQGTGAADDSGLPNDRFFAVRPEGSVSTLKIQRTERGDSAVYLCASSLNPSGRWVGTDTQYFGPGTRLTVL.

The gene calls are TRBV9 and TRBJ2-2, with D possibly matching TRBD1 (6 bases). Trimming cost V 2 bases and J 6 bases, with 8 bases left between them. Germline V lookup: CDR1 SGDLS, CDR2 YYNGEE. CDR3 length equals 13 residues. Here the CDR3 DNA reads TGTGCCAGCAGCGTGACAGGAGCCGGGGAGCTGTTTTTT. This codes for CASSVTGAGELFF.

The V call is TRBV9, the J call TRBJ2-3; no definite D call. Germline V lookup: CDR1 SGDLS, CDR2 YYNGEE. This CDR3 comprises 14 residues. Between the trimmed V and J ends, which lost 0 bases and 8 bases, there was a span of 13 bases. Here the CDR3 reads CASSVEGGGGTQYF. The CDR3 DNA follows: TGTGCCAGCAGCGTAGAAGGCGGCGGTGGTACGCAGTATTTT.

This clone was picked up a small number of times. V and J are TRBV9 and TRBJ2-3; 10 bases match TRBD2. V shed 3 bases and J 3 bases; nucleotides not matched to a gene: 4. Germline V gene sequence: CDR1 SGDLS, CDR2 YYNGEE. The CDR3 loop spans 15 amino acids. CDR3 in amino acids: CASSGSGRATDTQYF. CDR3 DNA sequence: TGTGCCAGCAGCGGGAGCGGGAGGGCAACAGATACGCAGTATTTT.

The chain carries TRBV30 and TRBJ2-1; possible D gene TRBD2, 5 bases. The V gene's germline CDR1 is GTSNPN and CDR2 SVGIG (reference sequence). CDR3 length: 14 residues. The germline V and J ends were trimmed by 3 bases and 7 bases, with 16 bases remaining between them. CDR3: CAWRGVADWNEQFF. DNA for the CDR3: TGTGCCTGGAGGGGAGTCGCGGATTGGAATGAGCAGTTCTTC.

This clone was seen once. The chain carries TRBV2 and TRBJ2-1; tentative D call: TRBD1 (5 bases). The V gene lost 7 bases and the J gene lost 6 bases, with 10 bases spanning the gap. The germline CDR1 and CDR2 sequences are SNHLY and FYNNEI. The CDR3 contains 12 residues. The CDR3 sequence is CASKGRVNEQFF. DNA for the CDR3: TGTGCCAGCAAGGGCAGGGTCAATGAGCAGTTCTTC.

This chain links TRBV6-1 with TRBJ2-7; D might be TRBD1 (5 bases). The CDR3 has 15 amino acids. The V gene lost 2 bases and the J gene lost 5 bases, with 16 bases spanning the gap. The germline V gene has CDR1 MNHNS and CDR2 SASEGT. CDR3 region: CASSELLGVSDEQYF. In DNA, the CDR3 is TGTGCCAGCAGTGAATTATTAGGGGTTTCGGACGAGCAGTACTTC.

The genes are TRBV27 and TRBJ2-7; a weak D match, TRBD2 (5 bases). Trimming removed 5 bases at V and 0 bases at J, with 14 bases between. This CDR3 has 15 amino acids. Germline V lookup: CDR1 MNHEY, CDR2 SMNVEV (reference sequence). The CDR3 loop is CASSLGRRSSYEQYF. CDR3 DNA: TGTGCCAGCAGTCTCGGCCGGAGGAGCTCCTACGAGCAGTACTTC.

This chain uses TRBV7-9 with TRBJ1-2, with 7 bases aligning to TRBD1. V shed 5 bases and J 5 bases; nucleotides not matched to a gene: 8. Germline values: CDR1 SEHNR, CDR2 FQNEAQ (reference sequence). The CDR3 length is 14 residues. CDR3 region: CASSAGTVAYGYTF. The CDR3 region has the DNA TGTGCCAGCAGCGCCGGGACAGTCGCTTATGGCTACACCTTC. Combining the CDR3 with reference TRBV7-9 and TRBJ1-2 gives the whole variable domain DTGVSQNPRHKITKRGQNVTFRCDPISEHNRLYWYRQTLGQGPEFLTYFQNEAQLEKSRLLSDRFSAERPKGSFSTLEIQRTEQGDSAMYLCASSAGTVAYGYTFGSGTRLTVV.

This sequence joins TRBV28 and TRBJ2-1, with 12 bases that match TRBD2. The V and J ends lost 5 bases and 1 base, in that order; junction bases with no gene match: 3. CDR3 length equals 16 residues. Germline loops: CDR1 MDHEN, CDR2 SYDVKM. For the CDR3, the DNA is TGTGCCAGCAGTGCCGGACTAGCGGGGTCCTACAATGAGCAGTTCTTC. Translation gives CASSAGLAGSYNEQFF.

In this sample, this clone turned up once. V and J are TRBV6-5 and TRBJ2-3, with TRBD2 matching over 7 bases. The CDR3 spans 15 residues. Germline assignment: CDR1 MNHEY and CDR2 SVGAGI. V lost 0 bases, J lost 1 base, and 1 base stayed unmatched. CDR3 loop: CASSYSAGGTDTQYF. The CDR3 DNA is TGTGCCAGCAGTTACTCGGCGGGAGGCACAGATACGCAGTATTTT.

The sample holds a few counts of this clone. The junction does not match germline at one end; this may be a read error. CDR3 DNA sequence: TGTGCCAGCAGTGAGGGGACAGGGAGTTCACCCCTCCACTTT. Amino acids: CASSEGTGSSPLHF. This sequence joins TRBV10-3 and TRBJ1-6; 9 nucleotides align to TRBD1. The CDR3 sequence is 14 residues long. Germline V gene sequence: CDR1 ENHRY, CDR2 SYGVKD.

CDR3 residues: CASSQEASGGSNEQFF. Written as DNA, the CDR3 is TGTGCCAGCAGCCAAGAGGCTAGCGGGGGGTCGAATGAGCAGTTCTTC. V usage is TRBV4-2 and J usage is TRBJ2-1, with 11 bases fitting TRBD2. The CDR3 has 16 amino acids. V gave up 0 bases and J gave up 7 bases; unmatched junction bases: 5. Per the germline V gene, CDR1 is LGHNA and CDR2 is YNFKEQ.

This clone has just one count. The gene calls are TRBV4-1 and TRBJ2-7; D gene uncertain. The CDR3 extends over 14 amino acids. V was shortened by 0 bases and J by 2 bases, with 8 bases between the two germline ends. Per the germline V gene, CDR1 is MGHRA and CDR2 is YSYEKL. Here the CDR3 reads CASSQDQLAYEQYF. As DNA, the CDR3 is TGCGCCAGCAGCCAAGATCAGCTAGCCTACGAGCAGTACTTC.

The chain links TRBV2 to TRBJ2-1; 10 bases fit TRBD2. This CDR3 contains 14 residues. V shed 2 bases and J 6 bases; nucleotides not matched to a gene: 1. The V gene's germline CDR1 is SNHLY and CDR2 FYNNEI. The DNA for the CDR3 is TGTGCCAGCAGTGAACTAGCGGGAGCCAATGAGCAGTTCTTC. The encoded protein is CASSELAGANEQFF.